The 11 T cell receptor beta chains below all came from one sample that was sequenced in a study of cytomegalovirus exposure and HLA in healthy donors. This PCR relied on a set of 60 Vbeta primers and 13 Jbeta primers. Sequenced by immunoSEQ multiplex PCR; TCRdb stores in-frame clones only, minus some. This repertoire shows roughly 100,000 clones, roughly four fifths found once; its top ten account for approximately 2.8%. Sequencing was carried out using PBMCs. Receptors originate from a male donor in good health and CMV-seropositive.

This chain connects TRBV2 to TRBJ2-2, with D maybe TRBD1 (5 bases). The CDR3 extends over 14 amino acids. The V gene lost 6 bases and the J gene lost 4 bases, with 12 bases spanning the gap. CDR1 and CDR2 (germline): SNHLY, FYNNEI. The CDR3 loop is CASRQGFITGELFF. The CDR3 DNA is TGTGCCAGCAGGCAGGGATTTATCACCGGGGAGCTGTTTTTT. Full variable domain (remainder filled in from reference TRBV2 and TRBJ2-2): EPEVTQTPSHQVTQMGQEVILRCVPISNHLYFYWYRQILGQKVEFLVSFYNNEISEKSEIFDDQFSVERPDGSNFTLKIRSTKLEDSAMYFCASRQGFITGELFFGEGSRLTVL.

V usage is TRBV9 and J usage is TRBJ2-7; 7 nucleotides match TRBD1. The CDR3 runs to 14 residues. V lost 0 bases, J lost 3 bases, and 3 bases stayed unmatched. Germline V gene sequence: CDR1 SGDLS, CDR2 YYNGEE. For the CDR3, the DNA is TGTGCCAGCAGCGTAGGACAGGGCCACTACGAGCAGTACTTC. Its protein is CASSVGQGHYEQYF.

The chain uses TRBV30 and TRBJ2-7; 8 bases agree with TRBD2. The germline V gene has CDR1 GTSNPN and CDR2 SVGIG (reference sequence). The CDR3 loop spans 12 amino acids. V lost 4 bases to trimming and J lost 7 bases; unmatched junction nucleotides: 6. CDR3 sequence: CAWIGASGEQYF. DNA for the CDR3: TGTGCCTGGATAGGGGCTAGCGGGGAGCAGTACTTC.

In its sample, this clone was seen many times. V is TRBV7-3 and J is TRBJ2-3; 7 bases are shared with TRBD1. CDR1 is SGHTA, CDR2 FQGTGA, per germline. Losses at the gene ends were 4 bases for V and 6 bases for J; bases not matched to a gene: 7. CDR3 length: 14 amino acids. CDR3 nucleotide sequence: TGTGCCAGCAGCTCAGGACAGGCGGCGGATACGCAGTATTTT. Its translation: CASSSGQAADTQYF.

This clone was counted between two and nine times. J is TRBJ2-5 and V is TRBV28; D may be TRBD1 (5 bases). V dropped 6 bases and J dropped 3 bases, with 20 bases sitting between them. Germline V gene sequence: CDR1 MDHEN, CDR2 SYDVKM. The CDR3 is 16 amino acids. The CDR3 nucleotides read TGTGCCAGCAGCTCTATATCTCACCAGGGAAAAGAGACCCAGTACTTC. As protein: CASSSISHQGKETQYF.

CDR3: CASSLARLTEGNTIYF. For the CDR3, the DNA is TGTGCCAGCAGCTTAGCCCGGTTGACAGAAGGAAACACCATATATTTT. V and J are TRBV7-9 and TRBJ1-3, with D perhaps matching TRBD1 (5 bases). V dropped 0 bases and J dropped 4 bases, with 13 bases sitting between them. The CDR3 consists of 16 residues. Germline V gives CDR1 SEHNR, CDR2 FQNEAQ (reference sequence).

CDR3 residues: CASSSPLGVYNEQFF. CDR3 DNA sequence: TGTGCCAGCAGCTCACCTCTCGGAGTTTACAATGAGCAGTTCTTC. The chain uses TRBV27 and TRBJ2-1; unclear D gene. Germline-derived CDR1 and CDR2 are MNHEY and SMNVEV (reference sequence). Trimming removed 6 bases at V and 4 bases at J, with 16 bases between. The CDR3 sequence is 15 residues long.

The V gene is TRBV14, the J gene TRBJ2-5, with D possibly TRBD2 on 5 matching bases. The V gene lost 3 bases and the J gene lost 0 bases, with 11 bases spanning the gap. Germline V gene sequence: CDR1 SGHDN, CDR2 FVKESK. This CDR3 spans 15 amino acids. The CDR3 spells CASSHGPGYQETQYF. The CDR3 DNA follows: TGTGCCAGCAGCCACGGGCCGGGGTACCAAGAGACCCAGTACTTC.

The chain is built from TRBV18 and TRBJ2-7; a possible D gene is TRBD2 (6 bases). The CDR3 loop spans 13 amino acids. Germline values: CDR1 KGHSH, CDR2 LQKENI. Trimming took off 6 bases at V and 3 bases at J, with 12 bases between the two ends. The CDR3 DNA reads TGTGCCAGCTCCCCGTTGGGGGGCTACGAGCAGTACTTC. This sequence encodes CASSPLGGYEQYF.

This chain uses TRBV7-8 with TRBJ1-1; D is unclear. Per germline, CDR1 SGHVS and CDR2 FQNEAQ. CDR3 length: 16 amino acids. Trimming removed 5 bases from V and 3 bases from J, with 19 bases in between. The CDR3 is CASSQIPFIADTEAFF. The CDR3 nucleotides are TGTGCCAGCAGCCAAATCCCCTTCATAGCTGACACTGAAGCTTTCTTT. Variable domain in full (rest from reference TRBV7-8 and TRBJ1-1): GAGVSQSPRYKVAKRGQDVALRCDPISGHVSLFWYQQALGQGPEFLTYFQNEAQLDKSGLPSDRFFAERPEGSVSTLKIQRTQQEDSAVYLCASSQIPFIADTEAFFGQGTRLTVV.

The rearrangement links TRBV18 to TRBJ1-2, with D perhaps TRBD1 (5 bases). This CDR3 is 12 amino acids long. The V and J ends lost 6 bases and 6 bases respectively, with 11 bases between them. Germline V gene lookup returns CDR1 KGHSH and CDR2 LQKENI. The CDR3 DNA follows: TGTGCCAGCTCGGCAGGGATGGATGGCTACACCTTC. It yields the protein CASSAGMDGYTF. The whole variable domain, filled in from reference TRBV18 and TRBJ1-2, reads NAGVMQNPRHLVRRRGQEARLRCSPMKGHSHVYWYRQLPEEGLKFMVYLQKENIIDESGMPKERFSAEFPKEGPSILRIQQVVRGDSAAYFCASSAGMDGYTFGSGTRLTVV.